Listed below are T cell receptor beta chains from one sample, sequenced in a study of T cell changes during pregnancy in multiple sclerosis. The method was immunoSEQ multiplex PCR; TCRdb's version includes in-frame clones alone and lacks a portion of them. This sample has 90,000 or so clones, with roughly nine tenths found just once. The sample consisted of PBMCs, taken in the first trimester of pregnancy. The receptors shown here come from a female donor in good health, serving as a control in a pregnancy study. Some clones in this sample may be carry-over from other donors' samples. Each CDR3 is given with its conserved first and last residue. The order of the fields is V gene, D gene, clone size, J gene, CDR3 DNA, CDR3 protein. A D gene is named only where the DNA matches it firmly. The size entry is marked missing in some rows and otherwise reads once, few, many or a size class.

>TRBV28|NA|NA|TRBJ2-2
TGTGCCAGCAGAGATAGCGGGGAGCTGTTTTTT
CASRDSGELFF
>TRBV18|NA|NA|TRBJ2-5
TGTGCCAGCTCACCATGGGGCAGGCAAGAGACCCAGTACTTC
CASSPWGRQETQYF
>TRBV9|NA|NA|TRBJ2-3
TGTGCCAGCAGCGCCAGGGGTAGTTGGAACACAGATACGCAGTATTTT
CASSARGSWNTDTQYF
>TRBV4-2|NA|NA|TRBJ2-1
TGTGCCAGCAGCCTGAGCAGGGCTACGAATGAGCAGTTCTTC
CASSLSRATNEQFF
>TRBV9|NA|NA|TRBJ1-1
TGTGCCAGCAGCGTGGGGGGACGGGACACTGAAGCTTTCTTT
CASSVGGRDTEAFF
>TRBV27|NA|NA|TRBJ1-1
TGTGCCAGCAAATTCACGGGGAGGACTGAAGCTTTCTTT
CASKFTGRTEAFF
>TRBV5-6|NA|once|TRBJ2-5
TGTGCCAGCCTCTCAAACACCCCTGGGACCCAGTACTTC
CASLSNTPGTQYF
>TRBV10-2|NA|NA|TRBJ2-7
TGCGCCAGCAGTGAAGAGACAGCCTACGAGCAGTACTTC
CASSEETAYEQYF
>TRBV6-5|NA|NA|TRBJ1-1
TGTGCCAGCAGTTACAAACAGGCGAACACTGAAGCTTTCTTT
CASSYKQANTEAFF
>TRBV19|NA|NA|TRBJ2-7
TGTGCCAGTAGTCAGGGTCTAATCGCGGAGGAGCAGTACTTC
CASSQGLIAEEQYF
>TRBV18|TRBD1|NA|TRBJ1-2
TGTGCCAGCTCACCATCCGGGACAGTGTCCTATGGCTACACCTTC
CASSPSGTVSYGYTF
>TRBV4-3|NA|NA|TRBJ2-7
TGCGCCAGCAGCCAAGGGCCAGGGGACTACGAGCAGTACTTC
CASSQGPGDYEQYF
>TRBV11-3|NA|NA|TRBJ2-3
TGTGCCAGCAGCGTCTTTCGGGGTAGCACAGATACGCAGTATTTT
CASSVFRGSTDTQYF
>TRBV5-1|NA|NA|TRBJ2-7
TGCGCCAGCAGCTTGGATGCCGGGAGCTCCTACGAGCAGTACTTC
CASSLDAGSSYEQYF
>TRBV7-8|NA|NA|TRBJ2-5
TGTGCCAGCAGCCTCGAGCGGCGCGTTCGAGAGACCCAGTACTTC
CASSLERRVRETQYF
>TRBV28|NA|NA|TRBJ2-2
TGTGCCAGCAGTAAAGGGGACACCGGGGAGCTGTTTTTT
CASSKGDTGELFF
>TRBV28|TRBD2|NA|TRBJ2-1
TGTGCCACCTGGACTAGCGGGGGGGGTTACAATGAGCAGTTCTTC
CATWTSGGGYNEQFF
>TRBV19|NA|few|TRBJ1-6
TGTGCCAGTCGGGGAAATTCACCCCTCCACTTT
CASRGNSPLHF
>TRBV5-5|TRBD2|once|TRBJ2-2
TGTGCCAGCAGCCCCACCGGGACTAGCGGGACCGGGGAGCTGTTTTTT
CASSPTGTSGTGELFF
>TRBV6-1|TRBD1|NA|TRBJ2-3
TGTGCCAGCACCAGGGACAGGGAAGATACGCAGTATTTT
CASTRDREDTQYF
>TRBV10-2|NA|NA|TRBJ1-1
TGCGCCAGCAGTGAGTTTAAGCAGGGTGGGACTGAAGCTTTCTTT
CASSEFKQGGTEAFF
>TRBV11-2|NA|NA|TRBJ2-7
TGTGCCAGCAGCCCCGGACCGGGGAGAACCTACGAGCAGTACTTC
CASSPGPGRTYEQYF
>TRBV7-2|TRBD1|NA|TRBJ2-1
TGTGCCAGCAGCTTAGATGGGACAGGGAATGCGTATGAGCAGTTCTTC
CASSLDGTGNAYEQFF
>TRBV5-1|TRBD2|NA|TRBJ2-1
TGCGCCAGCAGCTGGGGACTAGCGGGAGCCAATGAGCAGTTCTTC
CASSWGLAGANEQFF
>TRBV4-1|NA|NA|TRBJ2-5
TGCGCCAGCAGCCAAGAGGACAGCCAAGAGACCCAGTACTTC
CASSQEDSQETQYF
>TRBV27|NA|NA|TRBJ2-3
TGTGCCAGCAGTCCCCGGACTGGCCAAGATACGCAGTATTTT
CASSPRTGQDTQYF
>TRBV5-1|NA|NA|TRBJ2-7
TGCGCCAGCAGCCCCTCCCAGGGCTACGAGCAGTACTTC
CASSPSQGYEQYF
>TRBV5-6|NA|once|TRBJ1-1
TGTGCCAGCAGCCCGCGGTTACGGGCTGAAGCTTTCTTT
CASSPRLRAEAFF
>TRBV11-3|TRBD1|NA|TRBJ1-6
TGTGCCAGCCGGGACAGGGTAATAAGGTCCCTCCACTTT
CASRDRVIRSLHF
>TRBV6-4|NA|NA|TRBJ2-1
TGTGCCAGCAAAGAGGGGGTTCTCTACAATGAGCAGTTCTTC
CASKEGVLYNEQFF
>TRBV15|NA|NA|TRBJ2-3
TGTGCCACCAGCAGAGGTATACAAGACACAGATACGCAGTATTTT
CATSRGIQDTDTQYF
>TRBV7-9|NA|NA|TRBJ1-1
TGTGCCAGCGGGGGGGAGTTACCACTGAACACTGAAGCTTTCTTT
CASGGELPLNTEAFF
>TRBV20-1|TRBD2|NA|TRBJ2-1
TGCAGTGCCGGGAGGAGGGAGCAGTTCTTC
CSAGRREQFF
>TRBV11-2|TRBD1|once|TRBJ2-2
TGTGCCAGCAGCCCCCGGCCGGACAGGGTTGTCACCGGGGAGCTGTTTTTT
CASSPRPDRVVTGELFF
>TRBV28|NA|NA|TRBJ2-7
TGTGCCAGCAGTTTATCCGTTGACGAGCAGTACTTC
CASSLSVDEQYF
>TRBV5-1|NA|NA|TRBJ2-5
TGCGCCAGCAGCTTGGCTCTCGGGGAGACCCAGTACTTC
CASSLALGETQYF
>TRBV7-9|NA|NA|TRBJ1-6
TGTGCCAGCAGCTTGAATGGCTCACCCCTCCACTTT
CASSLNGSPLHF
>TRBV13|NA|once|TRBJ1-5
TGTGCCAGCAGCTCCGGACAGAACAATCAGCCCCAGCATTTT
CASSSGQNNQPQHF
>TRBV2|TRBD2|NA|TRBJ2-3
TGTGCCAGCAGAGGGACTAGGGGAGATACGCAGTATTTT
CASRGTRGDTQYF
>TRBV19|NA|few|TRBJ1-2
TGTGCCAGTACTCGGGGGAACTATGGCTACACCTTC
CASTRGNYGYTF
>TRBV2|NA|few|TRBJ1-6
TGTGCCAGCAGTGTGGACAATAATTCACCCCTCCACTTT
CASSVDNNSPLHF